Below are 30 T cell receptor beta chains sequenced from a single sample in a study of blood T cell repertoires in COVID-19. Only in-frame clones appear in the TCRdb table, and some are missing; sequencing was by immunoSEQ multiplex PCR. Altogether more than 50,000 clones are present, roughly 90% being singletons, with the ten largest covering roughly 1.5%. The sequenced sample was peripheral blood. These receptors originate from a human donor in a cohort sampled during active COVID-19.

The CDR3 spells CASTSRVQETQYF. The CDR3 nucleotides read TGTGCCAGCACCTCCCGGGTTCAAGAGACCCAGTACTTC. The genes are TRBV11-3 and TRBJ2-5; D ambiguous. The CDR3 covers 13 residues. CDR1 and CDR2 (germline): SGHNT, YENEEA. V lost 7 bases to trimming and J lost 2 bases, with 11 bases between them.

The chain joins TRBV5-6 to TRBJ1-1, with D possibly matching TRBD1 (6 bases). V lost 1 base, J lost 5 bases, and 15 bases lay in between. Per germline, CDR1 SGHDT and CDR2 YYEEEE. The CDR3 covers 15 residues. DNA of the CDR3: TGTGCCAGCAGCTTGCGGGGGGCGAGGGGGACTGAAGCTTTCTTT. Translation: CASSLRGARGTEAFF.

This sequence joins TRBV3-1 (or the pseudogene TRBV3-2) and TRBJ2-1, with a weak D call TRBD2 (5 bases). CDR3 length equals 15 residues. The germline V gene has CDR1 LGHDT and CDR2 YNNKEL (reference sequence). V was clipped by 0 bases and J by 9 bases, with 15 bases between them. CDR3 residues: CASSQDQRTASEQFF. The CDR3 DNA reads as TGTGCCAGCAGCCAAGATCAGCGGACCGCGTCTGAGCAGTTCTTC.

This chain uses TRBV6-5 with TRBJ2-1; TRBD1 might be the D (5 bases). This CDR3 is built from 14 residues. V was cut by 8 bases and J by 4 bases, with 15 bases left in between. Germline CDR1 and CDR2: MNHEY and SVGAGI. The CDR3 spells CASGEDTSYNEQFF. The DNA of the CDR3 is TGTGCCAGCGGAGAGGACACCTCATACAATGAGCAGTTCTTC.

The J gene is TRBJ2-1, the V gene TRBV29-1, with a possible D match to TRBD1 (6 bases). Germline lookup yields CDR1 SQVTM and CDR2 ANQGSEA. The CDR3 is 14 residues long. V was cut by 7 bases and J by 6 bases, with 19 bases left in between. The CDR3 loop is CSATGKAATNEQFF. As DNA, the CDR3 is TGCAGCGCTACAGGGAAAGCGGCCACCAATGAGCAGTTCTTC.

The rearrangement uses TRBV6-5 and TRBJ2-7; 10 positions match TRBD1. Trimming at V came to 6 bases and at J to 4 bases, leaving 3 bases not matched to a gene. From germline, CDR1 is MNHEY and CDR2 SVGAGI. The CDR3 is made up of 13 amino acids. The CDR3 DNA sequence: TGTGCCAGCAGACGGGGACAGGGGTACGAGCAGTACTTC. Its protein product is CASRRGQGYEQYF.

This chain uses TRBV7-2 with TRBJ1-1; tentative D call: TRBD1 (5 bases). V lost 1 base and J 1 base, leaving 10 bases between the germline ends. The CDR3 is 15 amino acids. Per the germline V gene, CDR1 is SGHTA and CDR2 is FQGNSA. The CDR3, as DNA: TGTGCCAGCAGCTTAGGGCAGGGAAAGAACACTGAAGCTTTCTTT. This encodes CASSLGQGKNTEAFF.

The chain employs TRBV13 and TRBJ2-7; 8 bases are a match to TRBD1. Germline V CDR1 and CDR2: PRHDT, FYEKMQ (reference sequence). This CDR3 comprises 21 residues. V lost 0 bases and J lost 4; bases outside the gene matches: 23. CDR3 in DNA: TGTGCCAGCAGCTTAGGAGGGCAGTACGGGGACAGGCTGAGAAGCGGGTACGAGCAGTACTTC. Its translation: CASSLGGQYGDRLRSGYEQYF.

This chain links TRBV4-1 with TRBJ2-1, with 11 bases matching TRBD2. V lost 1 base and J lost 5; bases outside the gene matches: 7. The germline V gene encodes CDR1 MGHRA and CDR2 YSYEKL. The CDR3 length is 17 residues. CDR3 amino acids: CASSQVASGRPDNEQFF. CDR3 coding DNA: TGCGCCAGCAGCCAAGTTGCTAGCGGGAGGCCCGACAATGAGCAGTTCTTC.

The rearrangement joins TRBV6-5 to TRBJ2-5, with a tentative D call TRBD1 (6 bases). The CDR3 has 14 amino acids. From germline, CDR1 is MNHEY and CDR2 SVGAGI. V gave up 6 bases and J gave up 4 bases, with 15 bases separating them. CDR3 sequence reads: CASSDSQQGETQYF. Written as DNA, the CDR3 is TGTGCCAGCAGCGACAGCCAACAGGGAGAGACCCAGTACTTC.

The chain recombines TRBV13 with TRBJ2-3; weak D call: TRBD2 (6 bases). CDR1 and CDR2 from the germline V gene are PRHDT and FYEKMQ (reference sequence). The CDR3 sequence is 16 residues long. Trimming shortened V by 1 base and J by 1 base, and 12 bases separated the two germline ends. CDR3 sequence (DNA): TGTGCCAGCAGCTTAGCGGAGGGCCTTGGCACAGATACGCAGTATTTT. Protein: CASSLAEGLGTDTQYF. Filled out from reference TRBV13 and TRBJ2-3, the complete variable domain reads AAGVIQSPRHLIKEKRETATLKCYPIPRHDTVYWYQQGPGQDPQFLISFYEKMQSDKGSIPDRFSAQQFSDYHSELNMSSLELGDSALYFCASSLAEGLGTDTQYFGPGTRLTVL.

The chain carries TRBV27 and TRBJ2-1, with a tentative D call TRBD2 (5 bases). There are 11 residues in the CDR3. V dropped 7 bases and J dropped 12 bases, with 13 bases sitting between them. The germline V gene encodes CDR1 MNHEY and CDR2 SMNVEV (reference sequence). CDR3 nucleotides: TGTGCCAGCAAAATAAAGGACTCGCAGTTCTTC. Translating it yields CASKIKDSQFF.

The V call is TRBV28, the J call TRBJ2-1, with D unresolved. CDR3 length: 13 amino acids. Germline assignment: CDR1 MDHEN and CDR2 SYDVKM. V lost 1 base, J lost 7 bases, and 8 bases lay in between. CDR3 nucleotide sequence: TGTGCCAGCAGTTTATTAACCGAGAATGAGCAGTTCTTC. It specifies CASSLLTENEQFF.

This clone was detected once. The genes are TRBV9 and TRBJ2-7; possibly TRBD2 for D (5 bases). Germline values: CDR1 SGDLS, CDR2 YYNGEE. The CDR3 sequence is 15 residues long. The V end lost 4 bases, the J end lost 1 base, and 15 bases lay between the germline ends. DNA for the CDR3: TGTGCCAGCAGCCCTAGCCCACAGTTTTCCTACGAGCAGTACTTC. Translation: CASSPSPQFSYEQYF.

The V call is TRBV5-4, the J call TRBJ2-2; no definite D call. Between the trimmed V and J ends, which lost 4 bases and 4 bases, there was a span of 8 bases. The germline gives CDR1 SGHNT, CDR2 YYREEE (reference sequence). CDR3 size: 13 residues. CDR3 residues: CASSRSGTGELFF. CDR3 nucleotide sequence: TGTGCCAGCAGCCGCAGTGGCACCGGGGAGCTGTTTTTT.

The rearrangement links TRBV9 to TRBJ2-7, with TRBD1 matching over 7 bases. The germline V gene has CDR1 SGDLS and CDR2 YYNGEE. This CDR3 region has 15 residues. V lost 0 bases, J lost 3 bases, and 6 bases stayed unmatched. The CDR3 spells CASSVAWGTVYEQYF. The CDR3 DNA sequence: TGTGCCAGCAGCGTAGCCTGGGGGACAGTCTACGAGCAGTACTTC.

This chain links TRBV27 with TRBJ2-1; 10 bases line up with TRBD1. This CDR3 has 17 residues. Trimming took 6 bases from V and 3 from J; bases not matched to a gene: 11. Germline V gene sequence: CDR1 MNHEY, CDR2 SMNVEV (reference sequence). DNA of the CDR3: TGTGCCAGCAGCTTACTAGGGGACAGGGGTCTCTACAATGAGCAGTTCTTC. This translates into CASSLLGDRGLYNEQFF.

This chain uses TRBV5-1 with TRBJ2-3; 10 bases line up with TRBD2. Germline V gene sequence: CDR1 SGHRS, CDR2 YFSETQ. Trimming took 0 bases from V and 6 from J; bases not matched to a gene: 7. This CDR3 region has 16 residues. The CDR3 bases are TGCGCCAGCAGCTTGGAGGCTAGCGGGAGTGGGGATACGCAGTATTTT. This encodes CASSLEASGSGDTQYF. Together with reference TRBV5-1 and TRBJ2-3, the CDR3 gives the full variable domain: KAGVTQTPRYLIKTRGQQVTLSCSPISGHRSVSWYQQTPGQGLQFLFEYFSETQRNKGNFPGRFSGRQFSNSRSEMNVSTLELGDSALYLCASSLEASGSGDTQYFGPGTRLTVL.

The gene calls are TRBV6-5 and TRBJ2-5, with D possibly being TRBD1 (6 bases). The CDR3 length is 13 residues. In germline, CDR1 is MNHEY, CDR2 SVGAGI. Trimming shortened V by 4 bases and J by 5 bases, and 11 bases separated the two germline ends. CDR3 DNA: TGTGCCAGCAGTTGGGGGCCGGGGGAGACCCAGTACTTC. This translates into CASSWGPGETQYF.

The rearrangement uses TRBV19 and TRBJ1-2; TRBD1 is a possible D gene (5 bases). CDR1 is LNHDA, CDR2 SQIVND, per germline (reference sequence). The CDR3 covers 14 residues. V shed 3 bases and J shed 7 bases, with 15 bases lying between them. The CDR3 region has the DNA TGTGCCAGTAGTATTGGAGGGGCGCCCGGTGGCTACACCTTC. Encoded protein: CASSIGGAPGGYTF. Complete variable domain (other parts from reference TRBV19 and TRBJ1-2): DGGITQSPKYLFRKEGQNVTLSCEQNLNHDAMYWYRQDPGQGLRLIYYSQIVNDFQKGDIAEGYSVSREKKESFPLTVTSAQKNPTAFYLCASSIGGAPGGYTFGSGTRLTVV.

As DNA, the CDR3 is TGTGCCAGCAGTTCCCCTGGTAGGGGTCACGAGCAGTACTTC. It codes for CASSSPGRGHEQYF. The chain uses TRBV28 and TRBJ2-7; D is perhaps TRBD1 (5 bases). Germline V gene sequence: CDR1 MDHEN, CDR2 SYDVKM. V was cut by 4 bases and J by 5 bases, with 15 bases left in between. The CDR3 runs 14 residues.

Written as DNA, the CDR3 is TGTGCCAGCAGCACCGGACTTTTGAGCTCCTACAATGAGCAGTTCTTC. The encoded protein is CASSTGLLSSYNEQFF. V gene TRBV9 combines with J gene TRBJ2-1; D perhaps matches TRBD2 (5 bases). Looked up from germline, CDR1 is SGDLS and CDR2 is YYNGEE. Between the trimmed V and J ends, which lost 4 bases and 0 bases, there was a span of 14 bases. CDR3 length: 16 residues.

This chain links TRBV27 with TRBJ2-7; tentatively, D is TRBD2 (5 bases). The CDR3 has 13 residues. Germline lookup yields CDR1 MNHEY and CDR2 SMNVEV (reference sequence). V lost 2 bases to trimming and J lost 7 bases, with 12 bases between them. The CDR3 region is CASSLEGLGEQYF. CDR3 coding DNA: TGTGCCAGCAGTTTAGAGGGATTAGGAGAGCAGTACTTC.

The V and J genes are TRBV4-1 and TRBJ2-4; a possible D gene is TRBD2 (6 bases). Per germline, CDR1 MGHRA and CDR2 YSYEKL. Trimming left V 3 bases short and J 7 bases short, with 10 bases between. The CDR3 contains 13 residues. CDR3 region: CASSQFRGNIQYF. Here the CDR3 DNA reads TGCGCCAGCAGCCAGTTCCGGGGGAACATTCAGTACTTC.

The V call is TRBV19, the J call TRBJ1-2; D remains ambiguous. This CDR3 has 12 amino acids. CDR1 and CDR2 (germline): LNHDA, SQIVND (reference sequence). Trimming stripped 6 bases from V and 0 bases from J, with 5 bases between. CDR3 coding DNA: TGTGCCAGTAGACAAGCTAACTATGGCTACACCTTC. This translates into CASRQANYGYTF. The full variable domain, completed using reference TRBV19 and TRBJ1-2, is DGGITQSPKYLFRKEGQNVTLSCEQNLNHDAMYWYRQDPGQGLRLIYYSQIVNDFQKGDIAEGYSVSREKKESFPLTVTSAQKNPTAFYLCASRQANYGYTFGSGTRLTVV.

The CDR3 sequence is CATSDSAEGGKTQYF. The CDR3 region has the DNA TGTGCCACCAGTGACTCCGCCGAGGGAGGGAAGACCCAGTACTTC. V usage is TRBV24-1 and J usage is TRBJ2-5; TRBD2 aligns across 7 bases. The length of the CDR3 is 15 residues. V shed 4 bases and J 6 bases; nucleotides not matched to a gene: 10. Germline values: CDR1 KGHDR, CDR2 SFDVKD.

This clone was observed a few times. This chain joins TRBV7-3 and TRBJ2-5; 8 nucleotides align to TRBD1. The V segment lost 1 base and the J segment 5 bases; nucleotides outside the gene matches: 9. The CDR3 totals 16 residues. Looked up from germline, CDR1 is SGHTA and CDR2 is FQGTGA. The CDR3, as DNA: TGTGCCAGCAGCTTAAATCCCCAGGGGGCAGGCGAGACCCAGTACTTC. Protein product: CASSLNPQGAGETQYF.

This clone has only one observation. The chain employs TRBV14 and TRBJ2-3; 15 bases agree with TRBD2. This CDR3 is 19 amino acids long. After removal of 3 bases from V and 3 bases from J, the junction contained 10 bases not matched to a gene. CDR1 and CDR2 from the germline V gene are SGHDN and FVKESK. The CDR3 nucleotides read TGTGCCAGCAGCCAGGGTTTGGGACTAGCGGGAGGCTCTACAGATACGCAGTATTTT. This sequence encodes CASSQGLGLAGGSTDTQYF.

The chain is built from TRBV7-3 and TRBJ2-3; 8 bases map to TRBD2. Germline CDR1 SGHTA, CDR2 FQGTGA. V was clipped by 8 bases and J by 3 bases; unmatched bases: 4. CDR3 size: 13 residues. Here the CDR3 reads CASGKRETDTQYF. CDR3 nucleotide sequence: TGTGCCAGCGGCAAGCGGGAGACAGATACGCAGTATTTT.

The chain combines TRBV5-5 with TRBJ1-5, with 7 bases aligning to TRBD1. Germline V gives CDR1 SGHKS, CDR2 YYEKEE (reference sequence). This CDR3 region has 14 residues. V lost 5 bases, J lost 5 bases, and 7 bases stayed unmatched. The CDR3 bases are TGTGCCAGCAGACTCGGGACAGCAGATCAGCCCCAGCATTTT. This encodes CASRLGTADQPQHF. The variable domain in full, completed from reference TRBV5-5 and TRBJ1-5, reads DAGVTQSPTHLIKTRGQQVTLRCSPISGHKSVSWYQQVLGQGPQFIFQYYEKEERGRGNFPDRFSARQFPNYSSELNVNALLLGDSALYLCASRLGTADQPQHFGDGTRLSIL.